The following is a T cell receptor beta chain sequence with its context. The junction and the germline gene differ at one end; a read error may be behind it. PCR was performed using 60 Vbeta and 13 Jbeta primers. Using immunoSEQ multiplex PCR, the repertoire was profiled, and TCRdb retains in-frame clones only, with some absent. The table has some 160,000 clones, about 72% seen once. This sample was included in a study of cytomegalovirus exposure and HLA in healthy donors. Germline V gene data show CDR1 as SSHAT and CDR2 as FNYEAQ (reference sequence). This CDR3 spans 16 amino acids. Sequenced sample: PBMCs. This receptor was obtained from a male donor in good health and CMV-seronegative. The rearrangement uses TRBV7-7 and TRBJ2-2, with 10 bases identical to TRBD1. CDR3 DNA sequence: TGTGCTAGCAGCCACCGGACAGGGGGGGACACCGGGGAGCTGTTTTTT. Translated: CASSHRTGGDTGELFF. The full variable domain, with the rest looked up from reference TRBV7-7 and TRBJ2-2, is GAGVSQSPRYKVTKRGQDVTLRCDPISSHATLYWYQQALGQGPEFLTYFNYEAQPDKSGLPSDRFSAERPEGSISTLTIQRTEQRDSAMYRCASSHRTGGDTGELFFGEGSRLTVL.